Following are 23 T cell receptor beta chains from one sample sequenced in a study of shared clonotypes between healthy human individuals. The protocol was immunoSEQ multiplex PCR, while the TCRdb copy is restricted to in-frame clones and leaves out a portion. Found here are approximately 1,500,000 clones, nearly 99% of them singletons; the top ten hold about 0.4%. The sample consisted of naive CD4+ T cells sorted from blood. As for subset: CD45RA+ positively selected. Receptors were obtained from a man aged 30 to 45 in good health.

This clone was seen once. This chain connects TRBV7-4 to TRBJ2-2, with 9 bases lining up with TRBD2. Germline V CDR1 and CDR2: SGHVT, SQSDAQ. V trimming: 1 base; J trimming: 6 bases; junction bases outside the gene matches: 6. This CDR3 has 16 residues. The CDR3 protein is CASSLVVAGVSGELFF. The CDR3 DNA is TGTGCCAGCAGCTTAGTGGTAGCGGGAGTATCCGGGGAGCTGTTTTTT.

The chain is built from TRBV9 and TRBJ1-1; unclear D gene. V lost 4 bases and J lost 3, with 10 bases in between. CDR1 is SGDLS and CDR2 is YYNGEE in the germline V gene. The CDR3 has 13 amino acids. CDR3 nucleotides: TGTGCCAGCAGCTCCTCGACGCACACTGAAGCTTTCTTT. Protein product: CASSSSTHTEAFF.

This rearrangement joins TRBV7-9 to TRBJ1-4; the D is unclear. The CDR3 has 15 residues. The germline CDR1 and CDR2 sequences are SEHNR and FQNEAQ (reference sequence). Trimming shortened V by 2 bases and J by 2 bases, and 9 bases separated the two germline ends. CDR3 loop: CASSLWPQTNEKLFF. The CDR3, as DNA: TGTGCCAGCAGCTTATGGCCGCAGACTAATGAAAAACTGTTTTTT.

The chain is built from TRBV9 and TRBJ2-3; 10 bases align to TRBD2. Trimming removed 0 bases from V and 6 bases from J; junction bases left unmatched: 4. This CDR3 is built from 15 residues. CDR1 SGDLS and CDR2 YYNGEE come from the germline V gene. CDR3 amino acids: CASSVDLAGADTQYF. The CDR3 nucleotides are TGTGCCAGCAGCGTAGATCTAGCGGGAGCTGATACGCAGTATTTT. Full variable domain (missing parts from reference TRBV9 and TRBJ2-3): DSGVTQTPKHLITATGQRVTLRCSPRSGDLSVYWYQQSLDQGLQFLIQYYNGEERAKGNILERFSAQQFPDLHSELNLSSLELGDSALYFCASSVDLAGADTQYFGPGTRLTVL.

The chain carries TRBV10-3 and TRBJ1-1, with a tentative D call TRBD1 (5 bases). The CDR3 spans 13 residues. CDR1 and CDR2 (germline): ENHRY, SYGVKD. Trimming removed 4 bases from V and 3 bases from J, with 9 bases in between. CDR3 sequence reads: CAISGGSDTEAFF. The CDR3 DNA follows: TGTGCCATCAGTGGGGGGAGTGACACTGAAGCTTTCTTT.

Comments on this clone: An end of the junction differs from the germline gene, which may be a read error. This sequence joins TRBV7-9 and TRBJ2-7; TRBD2 matches 14 bases. The CDR3 extends over 15 amino acids. CDR1 is SEHNR and CDR2 is FQNEAQ in the germline V gene (reference sequence). CDR3 region: CASSLGTSGSREQYF. Here the CDR3 DNA reads TGTGCCAGCAGTTTAGGGACTAGCGGGAGTCGCGAGCAGTACTTC.

Of note for this clone: Other DNA variants within this sample encode the same CDR3. The chain recombines TRBV5-1 with TRBJ2-5; tentatively, D is TRBD1 (5 bases). The V and J ends lost 2 bases and 3 bases respectively, with 11 bases between them. The CDR3 runs to 14 residues. Germline CDR1 reads SGHRS; CDR2 reads YFSETQ. The CDR3, as DNA: TGCGCCAGCAGCTTCCAGGGTGGTGAAGAGACCCAGTACTTC. Amino acid sequence: CASSFQGGEETQYF.

On this clone itself: The junction and the germline gene differ at one end; a read error may be behind it. Here the CDR3 reads CASSRDNYGYTF. The CDR3 nucleotides are TGTGCAAGCAGCAGGGATAACTATGGCTACACCTTC. The chain employs TRBV28 and TRBJ1-2; D is possibly TRBD1 (5 bases). This CDR3 region has 12 residues. Germline V gene data show CDR1 as MDHEN and CDR2 as SYDVKM.

V is TRBV5-1 and J is TRBJ2-1; D is possibly TRBD2 (5 bases). Per the germline V gene, CDR1 is SGHRS and CDR2 is YFSETQ. The V end lost 3 bases, the J end lost 4 bases, and 23 bases lay between the germline ends. This CDR3 contains 18 residues. The CDR3 region is CASSSILTRLSRYNEQFF. CDR3 nucleotide sequence: TGCGCCAGCAGCTCCATACTCACTAGGTTGAGCCGTTACAATGAGCAGTTCTTC.

This clone was seen once. This chain connects TRBV5-4 to TRBJ1-1; no clear D gene. Trimming removed 7 bases from V and 3 bases from J, with 16 bases in between. The CDR3 is 14 residues long. Germline CDR1 SGHNT, CDR2 YYREEE (reference sequence). The CDR3 region has the DNA TGTGCCAGCTTTTACTTGGAACGCTACACTGAAGCTTTCTTT. The encoded protein is CASFYLERYTEAFF.

On this clone itself: Other nucleotide sequences in the sample specify the same CDR3. The chain is built from TRBV7-8 and TRBJ2-7; the D gene is possibly TRBD1 (5 bases). The CDR3 has 18 amino acids. Germline V lookup: CDR1 SGHVS, CDR2 FQNEAQ. Between the trimmed V and J ends, which lost 1 base and 1 base, there was a span of 20 bases. The CDR3 loop is CASSLGLNTGSRSYEQYF. As DNA, the CDR3 is TGTGCCAGCAGCTTAGGACTTAACACAGGTTCACGTTCCTACGAGCAGTACTTC. Full variable domain (rest looked up from reference TRBV7-8 and TRBJ2-7): GAGVSQSPRYKVAKRGQDVALRCDPISGHVSLFWYQQALGQGPEFLTYFQNEAQLDKSGLPSDRFFAERPEGSVSTLKIQRTQQEDSAVYLCASSLGLNTGSRSYEQYFGPGTRLTVT.

The rearrangement joins TRBV19 to TRBJ2-1; 10 bases fit TRBD2. Germline CDR1 and CDR2: LNHDA and SQIVND (reference sequence). The CDR3 has 19 amino acids. Trimming cost V 6 bases and J 1 base; bases outside gene matches: 15. For the CDR3, the DNA is TGTGCCAGTAGGAGCTTGGGCCTAGCGGGAGAAGGGTCCTACAATGAGCAGTTCTTC. Encoded protein: CASRSLGLAGEGSYNEQFF.

V is TRBV5-6 and J is TRBJ2-7, with D possibly matching TRBD1 (6 bases). Germline assignment: CDR1 SGHDT and CDR2 YYEEEE. The CDR3 loop spans 14 amino acids. V was trimmed by 0 bases and J by 6 bases, leaving 13 bases between them. For the CDR3, the DNA is TGTGCCAGCAGCTTGGCGGGGACACGGCCCGAGCAGTACTTC. This sequence encodes CASSLAGTRPEQYF.

The chain links TRBV2 to TRBJ2-7; the D gene could be TRBD1 or TRBD2 (5 bases each). CDR1 and CDR2 from the germline V gene are SNHLY and FYNNEI. The CDR3 sequence is 15 residues long. Trimming stripped 7 bases from V and 0 bases from J, with 16 bases between. The CDR3 DNA is TGTGCCAGCACCTTTATCCGGGACGCCTCCTACGAGCAGTACTTC. This codes for CASTFIRDASYEQYF.

Of note for this clone: Other DNA sequences in this sample translate to the same CDR3. V and J are TRBV4-3 and TRBJ2-1; TRBD1 might be the D (6 bases). The CDR3 loop spans 13 amino acids. Trimming left V 3 bases short and J 3 bases short, with 6 bases between. Germline values: CDR1 LGHNA, CDR2 YSLEER. Here the CDR3 DNA reads TGCGCCAGCAGCCAGGGACACTACAATGAGCAGTTCTTC. Translating gives CASSQGHYNEQFF.

This sequence joins TRBV7-9 and TRBJ1-1; TRBD1 might be the D (5 bases). The CDR3 is 15 amino acids. Trimming took off 0 bases at V and 0 bases at J, with 8 bases between the two ends. Per germline, CDR1 SEHNR and CDR2 FQNEAQ (reference sequence). DNA of the CDR3: TGTGCCAGCAGCTTAGCGCGACAGATGAACACTGAAGCTTTCTTT. This translates into CASSLARQMNTEAFF.

This chain joins TRBV4-3 and TRBJ2-2, with D possibly being TRBD1 or TRBD2 (5 bases each). The V and J ends lost 0 bases and 0 bases respectively, with 14 bases between them. The CDR3 is made up of 18 amino acids. The germline gives CDR1 LGHNA, CDR2 YSLEER. DNA of the CDR3: TGCGCCAGCAGCCAAGAGGGCCCAGGGAGAACGAACACCGGGGAGCTGTTTTTT. As protein: CASSQEGPGRTNTGELFF.

The V call is TRBV10-3, the J call TRBJ2-2; maybe TRBD2 (5 bases). The CDR3 length is 15 residues. Between the trimmed V and J ends, which lost 10 bases and 0 bases, there was a span of 15 bases. Germline CDR1 and CDR2: ENHRY and SYGVKD. This chain's CDR3 is CATDRSAANTGELFF. The CDR3, as DNA: TGTGCCACCGATCGTAGCGCCGCGAACACCGGGGAGCTGTTTTTT.

The rearrangement uses TRBV4-1 and TRBJ2-1, with no clear D. CDR1 and CDR2 from the germline V gene are MGHRA and YSYEKL. Trimming left V 1 base short and J 0 bases short, with 10 bases between. CDR3 length equals 16 residues. CDR3: CASSQAPSSSYNEQFF. The CDR3 DNA reads as TGCGCCAGCAGCCAAGCCCCGAGCAGCTCCTACAATGAGCAGTTCTTC.

The V gene is TRBV21-1, the J gene TRBJ2-3; the D segment call TRBD2 is taken from the table without a DNA check. TRBV21-1 is reported as a pseudogene. The CDR3 has 15 residues. The CDR3 nucleotides are TGTGCCAGCAGCCGCCCGGCGGTCCGCACAGATACGCAGTATTTT. This translates into CASSRPAVRTDTQYF.

The chain has TRBV11-3 and TRBJ2-7; TRBD1 might be the D (6 bases). This CDR3 comprises 12 residues. CDR1 SGHNT and CDR2 YENEEA come from the germline V gene. Between the trimmed V and J ends, which lost 5 bases and 3 bases, there was a span of 8 bases. The CDR3 reads CASSQGGYEQYF. CDR3 coding DNA: TGTGCCAGCAGCCAAGGGGGCTACGAGCAGTACTTC.

This sequence joins TRBV19 and TRBJ2-7; the match to TRBD2 covers 8 bases. Germline V lookup: CDR1 LNHDA, CDR2 SQIVND (reference sequence). The CDR3 has 14 amino acids. V shed 3 bases and J 2 bases; nucleotides not matched to a gene: 3. CDR3 in DNA: TGTGCCAGTAGTATGACTAGCGAAACCTACGAGCAGTACTTC. It codes for CASSMTSETYEQYF.

This clone came up once. The V call is TRBV5-1, the J call TRBJ2-1, with 8 bases that match TRBD1. CDR1 and CDR2 (germline): SGHRS, YFSETQ. The CDR3 has 15 amino acids. The V segment lost 1 base and the J segment 7 bases; nucleotides outside the gene matches: 7. CDR3 sequence: CASSLWGQVGNEQFF. Written as DNA, the CDR3 is TGCGCCAGCAGCTTGTGGGGACAGGTGGGGAATGAGCAGTTCTTC.